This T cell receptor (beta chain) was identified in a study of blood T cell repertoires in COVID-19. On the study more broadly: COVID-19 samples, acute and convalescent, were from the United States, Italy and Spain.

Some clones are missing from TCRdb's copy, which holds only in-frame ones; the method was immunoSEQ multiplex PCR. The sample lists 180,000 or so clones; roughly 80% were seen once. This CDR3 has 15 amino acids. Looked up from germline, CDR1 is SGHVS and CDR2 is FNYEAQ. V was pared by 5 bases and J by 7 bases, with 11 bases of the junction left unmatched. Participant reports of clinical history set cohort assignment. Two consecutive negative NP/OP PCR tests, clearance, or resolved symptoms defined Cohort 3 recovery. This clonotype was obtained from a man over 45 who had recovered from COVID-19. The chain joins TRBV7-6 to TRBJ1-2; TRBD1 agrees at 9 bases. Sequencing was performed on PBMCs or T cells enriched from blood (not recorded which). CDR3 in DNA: TGTGCCAGCAGCCGGGGCGGACAGGGGATAGGTGGCTACACCTTC. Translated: CASSRGGQGIGGYTF.